This T cell receptor (beta chain) comes out of a study of T-cell reconstitution after alpha-beta-depleted transplantation in children. Germline V CDR1 and CDR2: MNHEY, SVGAGI. The trim removed 2 bases at V and 10 bases at J, leaving 14 bases unmatched. There are 16 residues in the CDR3. This clonotype was counted between two and nine times. As it was prepared, the TCRbeta library received unique molecular identifiers. TCRdb reanalysed the PCR reads using MiXCR and keeps one entry per CDR3 protein. The sample shows a few hundred thousand distinct CDR3 sequences, 11% of them seen only once. This TCR came from a human donor who donated a stem cell graft to a child with acute myeloid leukemia. The chain is built from TRBV6-5 and TRBJ2-1; 7 nucleotides agree with TRBD1. Source: PBMCs from the stem cell graft donor, taken from the stem cell graft. For the CDR3, the DNA is TGTGCCAGCAGTTACCTGACAGGGCGTAGAACGGGCGAGCAGTTCTTC. This encodes CASSYLTGRRTGEQFF.